This T cell receptor beta chain emerged from a study of T-cell memory formation after mild COVID-19. Across the study: Largely donor-specific sequence clusters came from a couple of donors.

5'RACE with constant-segment primers built TCRalpha and TCRbeta cDNA libraries with UMIs. TCRdb re-called the 5' RACE reads with MiXCR, one entry per CDR3 protein. The sample carries more than 300,000 distinct CDR3 sequences, 13% to 15% recorded once. In its sample, this clonotype was seen a few times. The target antigen is unknown. Study findings and constraints: A subset of responding clones appeared in pre-infection memory, suggesting cross-reactive memory joined. The main location of contracting CD4+ clones was CM and EM, and that of contracting CD8+ clones was EMRA.

The germline gives CDR1 MGHRA, CDR2 YSYEKL. The V and J ends lost 0 bases and 4 bases respectively, with 12 bases between them. CDR3 length: 15 residues. The sample was PBMCs or a T cell subset sorted from them (not recorded which). The sequence derives from a young man who had mild COVID-19 (a few samples of this study predate the infection). Cell type and time point are not known. V is TRBV4-1 and J is TRBJ1-1; D is uncertain. This CDR3 reads CASSQDLMGGTEAFF. DNA for the CDR3: TGCGCCAGCAGCCAAGATTTGATGGGCGGCACTGAAGCTTTCTTT.